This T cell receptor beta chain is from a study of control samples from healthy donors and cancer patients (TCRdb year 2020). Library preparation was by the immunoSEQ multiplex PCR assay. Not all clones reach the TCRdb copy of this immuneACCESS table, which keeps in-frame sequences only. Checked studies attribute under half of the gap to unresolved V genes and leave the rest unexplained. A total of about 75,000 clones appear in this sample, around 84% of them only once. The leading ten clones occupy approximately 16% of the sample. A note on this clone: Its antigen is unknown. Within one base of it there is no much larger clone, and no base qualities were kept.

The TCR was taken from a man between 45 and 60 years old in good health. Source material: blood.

The DNA is TGCGCCAGCAGCCAACACGGACTAGCGAACAATGAGCAGTTCTTC. Its protein product is CASSQHGLANNEQFF. The V and J genes are TRBV4-1 and TRBJ2-1, with 9 bases aligning to TRBD2. At the junction V is shortened by 2 bases and J by 5 bases; bases outside the gene matches: 4. Reading from cysteine to phenylalanine, the CDR3 counts 15 amino acids. The DNA shown is the 45-base CDR3, in frame from base 1. The germline V gene sets CDR1 to MGHRA and CDR2 to YSYEKL.